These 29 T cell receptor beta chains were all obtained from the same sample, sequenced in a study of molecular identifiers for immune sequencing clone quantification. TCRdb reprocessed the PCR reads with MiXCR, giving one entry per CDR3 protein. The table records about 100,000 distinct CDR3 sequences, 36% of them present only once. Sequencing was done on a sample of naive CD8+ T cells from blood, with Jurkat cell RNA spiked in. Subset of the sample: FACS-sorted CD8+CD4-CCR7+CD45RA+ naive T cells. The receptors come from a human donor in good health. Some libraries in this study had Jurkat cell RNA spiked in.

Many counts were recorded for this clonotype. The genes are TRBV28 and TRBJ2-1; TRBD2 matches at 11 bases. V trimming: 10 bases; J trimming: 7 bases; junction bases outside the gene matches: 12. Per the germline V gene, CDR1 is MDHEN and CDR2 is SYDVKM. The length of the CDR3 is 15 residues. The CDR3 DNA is TGTGCCACCGACGATAGACTAGCGGGAAATAATGAGCAGTTCTTC. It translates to CATDDRLAGNNEQFF.

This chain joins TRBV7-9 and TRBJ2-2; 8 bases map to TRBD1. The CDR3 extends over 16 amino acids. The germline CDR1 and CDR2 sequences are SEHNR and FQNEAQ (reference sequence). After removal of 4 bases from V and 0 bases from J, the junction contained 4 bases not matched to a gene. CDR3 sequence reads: CASSSGTGTNTGELFF. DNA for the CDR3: TGTGCCAGCAGCTCCGGGACAGGAACGAACACCGGGGAGCTGTTTTTT.

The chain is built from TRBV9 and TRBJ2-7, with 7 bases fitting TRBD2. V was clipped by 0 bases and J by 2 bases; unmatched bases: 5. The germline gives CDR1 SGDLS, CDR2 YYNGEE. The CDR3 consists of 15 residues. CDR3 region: CASSVGQAGPYEQYF. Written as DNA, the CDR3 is TGTGCCAGCAGCGTAGGACAAGCGGGACCCTACGAGCAGTACTTC.

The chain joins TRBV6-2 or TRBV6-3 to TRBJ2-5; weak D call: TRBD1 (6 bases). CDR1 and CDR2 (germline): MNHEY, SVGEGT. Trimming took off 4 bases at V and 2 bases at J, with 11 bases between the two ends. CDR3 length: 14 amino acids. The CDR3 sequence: CASSSQGHQETQYF. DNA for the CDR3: TGTGCCAGCAGTTCACAGGGTCATCAAGAGACCCAGTACTTC.

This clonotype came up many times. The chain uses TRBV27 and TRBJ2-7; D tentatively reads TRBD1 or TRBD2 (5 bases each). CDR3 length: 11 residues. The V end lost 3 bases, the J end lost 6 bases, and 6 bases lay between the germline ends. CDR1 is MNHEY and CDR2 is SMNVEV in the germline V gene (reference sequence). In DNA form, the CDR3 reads TGTGCCAGCAGTTTTGGGGGCGAGCAGTACTTC. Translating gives CASSFGGEQYF.

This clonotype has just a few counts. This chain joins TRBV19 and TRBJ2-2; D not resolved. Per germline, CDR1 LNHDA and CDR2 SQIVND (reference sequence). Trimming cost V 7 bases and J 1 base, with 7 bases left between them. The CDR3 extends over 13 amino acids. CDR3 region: CASIWENTGELFF. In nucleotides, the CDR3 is TGTGCCAGTATTTGGGAGAACACCGGGGAGCTGTTTTTT.

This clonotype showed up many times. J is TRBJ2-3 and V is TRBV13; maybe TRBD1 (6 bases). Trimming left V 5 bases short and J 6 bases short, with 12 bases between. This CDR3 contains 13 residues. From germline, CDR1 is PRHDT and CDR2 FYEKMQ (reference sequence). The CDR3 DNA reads TGTGCCAGCAGCCAAACAGGGTCCGATACGCAGTATTTT. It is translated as CASSQTGSDTQYF.

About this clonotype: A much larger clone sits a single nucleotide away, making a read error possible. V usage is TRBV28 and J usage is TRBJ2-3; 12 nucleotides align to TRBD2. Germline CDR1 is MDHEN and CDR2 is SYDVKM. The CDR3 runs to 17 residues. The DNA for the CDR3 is TGTGCCACCTTTGAACTAGCGGGAGGACCTAGCACAGATACGCAGTTTTTT. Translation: CATFELAGGPSTDTQFF.

CDR3 sequence: CASNLAGGETQYF. CDR3 nucleotides: TGTGCCAGCAACTTGGCGGGGGGAGAGACCCAGTACTTC. This rearrangement joins TRBV7-9 to TRBJ2-5; 8 nucleotides line up with TRBD2. The length of the CDR3 is 13 residues. Trimming removed 7 bases from V and 4 bases from J; junction bases left unmatched: 5. CDR1 is SEHNR and CDR2 is FQNEAQ in the germline V gene (reference sequence).

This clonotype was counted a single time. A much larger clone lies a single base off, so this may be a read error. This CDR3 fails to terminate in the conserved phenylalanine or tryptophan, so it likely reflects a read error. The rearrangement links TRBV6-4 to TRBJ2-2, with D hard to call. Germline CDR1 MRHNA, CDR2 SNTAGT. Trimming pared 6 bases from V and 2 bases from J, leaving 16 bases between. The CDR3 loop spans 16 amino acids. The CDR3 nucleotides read TGTGCCAGCAGCTACCTTCCTCGGTCAAACACCGGGGAGCTGTTTATT. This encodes CASSYLPRSNTGELFI.

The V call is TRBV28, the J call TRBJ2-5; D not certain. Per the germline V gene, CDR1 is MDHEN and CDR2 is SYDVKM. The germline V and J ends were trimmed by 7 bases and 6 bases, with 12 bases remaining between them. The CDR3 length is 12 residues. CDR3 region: CASTPGSKTQYF. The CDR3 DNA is TGTGCCAGCACCCCTGGGTCAAAGACCCAGTACTTC.

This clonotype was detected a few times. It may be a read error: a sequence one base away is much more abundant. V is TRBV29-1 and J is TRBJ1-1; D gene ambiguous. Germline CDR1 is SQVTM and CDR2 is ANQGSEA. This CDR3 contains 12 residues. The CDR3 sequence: CGVVDQNTEAFF. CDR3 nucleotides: TGCGGCGTTGTCGACCAGAACACTGAAGCTTTCTTT. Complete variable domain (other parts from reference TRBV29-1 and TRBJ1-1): SAVISQKPSRDICQRGTSLTIQCQVDSQVTMMFWYRQQPGQSLTLIATANQGSEATYESGFVIDKFPISRPNLTFSTLTVSNMSPEDSSIYLCGVVDQNTEAFFGQGTRLTVV.

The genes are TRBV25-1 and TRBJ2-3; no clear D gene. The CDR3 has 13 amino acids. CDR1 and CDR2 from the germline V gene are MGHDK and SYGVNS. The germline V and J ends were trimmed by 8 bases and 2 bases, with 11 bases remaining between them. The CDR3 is CASQGRFTDTQYF. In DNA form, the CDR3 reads TGTGCCAGCCAAGGTCGGTTCACAGATACGCAGTATTTT.

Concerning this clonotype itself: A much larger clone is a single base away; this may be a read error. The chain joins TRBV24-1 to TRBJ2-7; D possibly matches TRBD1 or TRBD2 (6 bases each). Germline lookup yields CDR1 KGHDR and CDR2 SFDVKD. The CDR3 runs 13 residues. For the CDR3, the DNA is TGTGCCACCGGAGCAGGGGACTCCTACGGGCAGTACTTC. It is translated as CATGAGDSYGQYF.

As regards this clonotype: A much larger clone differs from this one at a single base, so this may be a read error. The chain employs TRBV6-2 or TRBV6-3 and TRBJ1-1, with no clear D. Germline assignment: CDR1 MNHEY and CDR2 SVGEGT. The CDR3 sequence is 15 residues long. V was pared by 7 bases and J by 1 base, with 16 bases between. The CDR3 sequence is CASTSGRITNTEAFF. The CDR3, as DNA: TGTGCCAGCACCTCTGGTCGGATCACGAACACTGAAGCTTTCTTT.

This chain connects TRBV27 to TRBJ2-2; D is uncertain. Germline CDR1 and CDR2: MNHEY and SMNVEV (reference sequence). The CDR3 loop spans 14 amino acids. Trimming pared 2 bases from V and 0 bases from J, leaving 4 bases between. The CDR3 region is CASSLMANTGELFF. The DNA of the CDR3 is TGTGCCAGCAGTTTAATGGCGAACACCGGGGAGCTGTTTTTT.

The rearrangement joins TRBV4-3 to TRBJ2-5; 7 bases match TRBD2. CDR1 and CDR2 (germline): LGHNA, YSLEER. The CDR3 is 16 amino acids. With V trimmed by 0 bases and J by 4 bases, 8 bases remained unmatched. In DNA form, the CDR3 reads TGCGCCAGCAGCCAAGAATGGCTAGCGGTGGGAGAGACCCAGTACTTC. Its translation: CASSQEWLAVGETQYF.

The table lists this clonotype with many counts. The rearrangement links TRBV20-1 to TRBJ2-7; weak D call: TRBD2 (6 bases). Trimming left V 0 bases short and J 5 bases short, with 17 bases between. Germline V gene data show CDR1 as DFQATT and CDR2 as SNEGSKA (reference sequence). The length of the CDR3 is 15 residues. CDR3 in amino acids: CSARDELAGFDEQYF. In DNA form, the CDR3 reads TGCAGTGCTAGAGATGAGCTTGCGGGATTCGACGAGCAGTACTTC.

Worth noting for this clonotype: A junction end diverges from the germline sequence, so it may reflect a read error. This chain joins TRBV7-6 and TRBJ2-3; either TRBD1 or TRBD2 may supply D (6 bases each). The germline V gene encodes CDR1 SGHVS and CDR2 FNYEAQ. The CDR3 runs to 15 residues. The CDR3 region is CASSTTGAGTVTQYF. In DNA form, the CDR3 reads TGTGCCAGCAGCACAACGGGGGCGGGCACAGTTACGCAGTATTTT.

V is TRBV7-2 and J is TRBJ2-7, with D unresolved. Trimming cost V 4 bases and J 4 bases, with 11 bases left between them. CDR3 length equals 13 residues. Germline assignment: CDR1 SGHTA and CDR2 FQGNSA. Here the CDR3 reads CASSYVLGYEQYF. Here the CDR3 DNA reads TGTGCCAGCAGCTACGTTTTGGGGTACGAGCAGTACTTC.

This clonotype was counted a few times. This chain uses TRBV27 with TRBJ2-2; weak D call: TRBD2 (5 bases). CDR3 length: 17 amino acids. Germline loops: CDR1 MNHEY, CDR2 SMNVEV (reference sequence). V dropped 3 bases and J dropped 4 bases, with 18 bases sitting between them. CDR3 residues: CASSFTSIARPTGELFF. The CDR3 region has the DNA TGTGCCAGCAGTTTTACATCCATAGCGAGACCCACCGGGGAGCTGTTTTTT.

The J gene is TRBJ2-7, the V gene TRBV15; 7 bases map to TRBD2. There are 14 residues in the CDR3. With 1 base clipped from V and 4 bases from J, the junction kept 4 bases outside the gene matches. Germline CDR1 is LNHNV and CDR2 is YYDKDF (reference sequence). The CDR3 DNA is TGTGCCACCAGCAGAGTTAGCGGGCCTTACGAGCAGTACTTC. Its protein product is CATSRVSGPYEQYF. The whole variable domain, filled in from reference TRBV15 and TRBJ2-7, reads DAMVIQNPRYQVTQFGKPVTLSCSQTLNHNVMYWYQQKSSQAPKLLFHYYDKDFNNEADTPDNFQSRRPNTSFCFLDIRSPGLGDTAMYLCATSRVSGPYEQYFGPGTRLTVT.

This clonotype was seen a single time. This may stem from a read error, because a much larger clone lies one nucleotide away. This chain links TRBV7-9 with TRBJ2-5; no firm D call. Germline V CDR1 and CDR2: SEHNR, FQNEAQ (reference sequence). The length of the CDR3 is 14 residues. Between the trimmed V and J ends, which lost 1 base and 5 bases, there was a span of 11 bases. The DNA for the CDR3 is TGTGCCAGCAGCTTAGATGTGACCCGGGAGACCCAGTACTTC. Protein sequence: CASSLDVTRETQYF.

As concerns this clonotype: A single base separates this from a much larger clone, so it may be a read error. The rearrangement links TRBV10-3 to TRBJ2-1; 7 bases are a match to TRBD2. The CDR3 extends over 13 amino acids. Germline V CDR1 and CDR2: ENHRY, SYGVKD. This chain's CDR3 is CAISPGTNNEQSF. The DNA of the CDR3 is TGTGCCATCAGTCCCGGGACTAACAATGAGCAGTCCTTC.

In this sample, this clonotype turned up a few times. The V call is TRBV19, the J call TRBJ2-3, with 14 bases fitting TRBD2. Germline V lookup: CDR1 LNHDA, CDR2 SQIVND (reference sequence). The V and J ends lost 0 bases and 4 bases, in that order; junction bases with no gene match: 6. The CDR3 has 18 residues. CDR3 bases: TGTGCCAGTAGTATAGAGTGGGGACTAGCGGGAGTGGCAGATACGCAGTATTTT. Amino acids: CASSIEWGLAGVADTQYF.

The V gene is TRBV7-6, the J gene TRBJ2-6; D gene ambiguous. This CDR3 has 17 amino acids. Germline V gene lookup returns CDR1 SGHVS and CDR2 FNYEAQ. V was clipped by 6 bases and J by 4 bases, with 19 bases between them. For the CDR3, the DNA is TGTGCCAGCAGTTACGTACCCACTTCGACGGGGGCCAACGTCCTGACTTTC. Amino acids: CASSYVPTSTGANVLTF. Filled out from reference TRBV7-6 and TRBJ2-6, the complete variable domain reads GAGVSQSPRYKVTKRGQDVALRCDPISGHVSLYWYRQALGQGPEFLTYFNYEAQQDKSGLPNDRFSAERPEGSISTLTIQRTEQRDSAMYRCASSYVPTSTGANVLTFGAGSRLTVL.

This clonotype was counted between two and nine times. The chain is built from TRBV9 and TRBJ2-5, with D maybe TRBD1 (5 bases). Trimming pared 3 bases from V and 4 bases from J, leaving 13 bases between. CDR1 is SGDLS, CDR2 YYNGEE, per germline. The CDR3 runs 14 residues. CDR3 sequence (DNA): TGTGCCAGCAGCGATAGGGGTAATCCAGAGACCCAGTACTTC. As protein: CASSDRGNPETQYF.

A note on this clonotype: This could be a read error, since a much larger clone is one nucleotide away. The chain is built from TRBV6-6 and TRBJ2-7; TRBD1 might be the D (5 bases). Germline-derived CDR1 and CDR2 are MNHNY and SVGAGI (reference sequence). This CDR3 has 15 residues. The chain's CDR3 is CASSYEGRVRYGQYF. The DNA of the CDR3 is TGTGCCAGCAGTTACGAAGGCAGGGTAAGATACGGGCAGTACTTC.

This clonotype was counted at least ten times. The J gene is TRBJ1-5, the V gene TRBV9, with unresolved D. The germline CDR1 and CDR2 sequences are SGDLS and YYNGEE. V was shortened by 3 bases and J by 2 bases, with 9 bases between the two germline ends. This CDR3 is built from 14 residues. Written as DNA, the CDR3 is TGTGCCAGCAGCGAAACGGGCCGCAATCAGCCCCAGCATTTT. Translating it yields CASSETGRNQPQHF. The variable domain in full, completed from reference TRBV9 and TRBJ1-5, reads DSGVTQTPKHLITATGQRVTLRCSPRSGDLSVYWYQQSLDQGLQFLIQYYNGEERAKGNILERFSAQQFPDLHSELNLSSLELGDSALYFCASSETGRNQPQHFGDGTRLSIL.